The 18 T cell receptor beta chains below all came from one sample that was sequenced in a study of response to subunit inactivated influenza vaccine. TCRdb reprocessed the RT-PCR reads via MiXCR and lists one record per CDR3 protein. The top ten clones hold 10% of a sample with 300,000 to 350,000 distinct CDR3 sequences, approximately 20% of them seen once. This specimen consisted of PBMCs from blood, obtained around 22 months after vaccination. These receptors all stem from a man in his fifties or sixties who received an inactivated influenza vaccine.

The V gene is TRBV20-1, the J gene TRBJ1-1, with D uncertain. Germline CDR1 DFQATT, CDR2 SNEGSKA (reference sequence). Between the trimmed V and J ends, which lost 2 bases and 0 bases, there was a span of 13 bases. The CDR3 runs 15 residues. The CDR3 loop reads CSARRRAGMNTEAFF. CDR3 nucleotide sequence: TGCAGTGCTAGACGCCGGGCCGGAATGAACACTGAAGCTTTCTTT.

The CDR3 DNA sequence: TGTGCCAGCAGCCAGCAGCGAAGTGGGAATTCACCCCTCCACTTT. It specifies CASSQQRSGNSPLHF. The chain employs TRBV3-1 and TRBJ1-6; no firm D call. V was clipped by 3 bases and J by 7 bases, with 13 bases between them. CDR3 length: 15 residues. Germline values: CDR1 LGHDT, CDR2 YNNKEL (reference sequence).

This clonotype appeared many times. The J gene is TRBJ1-1, the V gene TRBV4-1; no definite D call. Germline CDR1 and CDR2: MGHRA and YSYEKL. The CDR3 runs to 16 residues. Trimming shortened V by 4 bases and J by 0 bases, and 15 bases separated the two germline ends. CDR3 sequence: CASSPLEGLMNTEAFF. CDR3 nucleotide sequence: TGCGCCAGCAGCCCGTTGGAGGGATTAATGAACACTGAAGCTTTCTTT.

The chain couples TRBV4-2 to TRBJ1-1, with D unclear. CDR1 and CDR2 from the germline V gene are LGHNA and YNFKEQ. The CDR3 totals 16 residues. Trimming removed 1 base at V and 3 bases at J, with 15 bases between. The CDR3 spells CASSQVVKSGDTEAFF. CDR3 DNA: TGTGCCAGCAGCCAAGTAGTGAAGTCAGGTGACACTGAAGCTTTCTTT.

The chain employs TRBV27 and TRBJ2-3; TRBD2 aligns across 7 bases. The germline V gene has CDR1 MNHEY and CDR2 SMNVEV (reference sequence). The length of the CDR3 is 13 residues. Germline trimming cut 6 bases from V and 6 bases from J; bases unmatched to any gene: 6. The CDR3 sequence is CASRTLAADTQYF. The CDR3 DNA reads as TGTGCCAGCAGGACCCTAGCGGCGGATACGCAGTATTTT.

This chain joins TRBV11-2 and TRBJ2-7; D may be TRBD1 (6 bases). The V end was cut by 3 bases, the J end by 4 bases, with 25 bases between. Germline V gene data show CDR1 as SGHAT and CDR2 as FQNNGV. The CDR3 loop spans 18 amino acids. The CDR3 spells CASSFRTGFNTWDYEQYF. In DNA form, the CDR3 reads TGTGCCAGCAGCTTTAGAACAGGGTTTAACACTTGGGATTACGAGCAGTACTTC.

The chain couples TRBV7-9 to TRBJ1-2; D unresolved. CDR1 and CDR2 from the germline V gene are SEHNR and FQNEAQ (reference sequence). The germline V and J ends were trimmed by 3 bases and 4 bases, with 15 bases remaining between them. The CDR3 covers 15 residues. The CDR3 DNA is TGTGCCAGCAGCTTTAGCAGCCAGTCAACCTATGGCTACACCTTC. It specifies CASSFSSQSTYGYTF.

The rearrangement links TRBV7-8 to TRBJ2-5; 9 bases are a match to TRBD2. Per germline, CDR1 SGHVS and CDR2 FQNEAQ. This CDR3 has 13 amino acids. The V segment lost 9 bases and the J segment 4 bases; nucleotides outside the gene matches: 6. CDR3 bases: TGTGCCAGAAGGCTTAGCGGGGGAGAGACCCAGTACTTC. Protein sequence: CARRLSGGETQYF.

A few counts support this clonotype. The V and J genes are TRBV20-1 and TRBJ2-5; D not resolved. Germline-derived CDR1 and CDR2 are DFQATT and SNEGSKA (reference sequence). Between the trimmed V and J ends, which lost 0 bases and 5 bases, there was a span of 4 bases. This CDR3 region has 11 residues. CDR3 nucleotides: TGCAGTGCTAGAGATCAGGAGACCCAGTACTTC. It encodes CSARDQETQYF.

The DNA for the CDR3 is TGTGCCAGCAGTTTGCCCACGGGACATCGCCAAGCTTTCTTT. Translating gives CASSLPTGHRQAFF. V usage is TRBV12-3 or TRBV12-4 and J usage is TRBJ1-1; tentatively, D is TRBD1 (6 bases). With 3 bases removed from V and 9 bases from J, the gap between germline ends came to 17 bases. The CDR3 has 14 amino acids.

The chain joins TRBV29-1 to TRBJ2-3; possibly TRBD1 for D (6 bases). V lost 7 bases and J lost 1, with 12 bases in between. Germline lookup yields CDR1 SQVTM and CDR2 ANQGSEA. The CDR3 loop spans 13 amino acids. CDR3: CSDNRQGTDTQYF. The CDR3, as DNA: TGCAGCGACAACCGACAGGGCACAGATACGCAGTATTTT.

This clonotype was detected many times. The J gene is TRBJ1-5, the V gene TRBV6-2 or TRBV6-3, with D possibly matching TRBD1 (5 bases). Trimming cost V 3 bases and J 4 bases, with 13 bases left between them. CDR1 MNHEY and CDR2 SVGEGT come from the germline V gene. The CDR3 consists of 15 residues. CDR3 sequence reads: CASSYMLGGNQPQHF. The CDR3 bases are TGTGCCAGCAGTTATATGCTGGGGGGAAATCAGCCCCAGCATTTT.

This clonotype was recorded a few times. The V gene is TRBV9, the J gene TRBJ2-3; TRBD2 aligns across 8 bases. This CDR3 spans 13 amino acids. Germline V gene lookup returns CDR1 SGDLS and CDR2 YYNGEE. The J segment lost 6 bases and the V segment lost 7 bases, leaving 7 bases of the junction unmatched. CDR3 region: CASGGGPGDTQYF. As DNA, the CDR3 is TGTGCCAGCGGCGGGGGGCCAGGGGATACGCAGTATTTT.

This clonotype was counted only a few times. This chain connects TRBV10-2 to TRBJ2-7, with TRBD1 matching 9 bases. V shed 3 bases and J 5 bases; nucleotides not matched to a gene: 2. The CDR3 spans 13 residues. Germline V CDR1 and CDR2: WSHSY, SAAADI. The CDR3 protein is CASSDDRGDEQYF. The CDR3 bases are TGCGCCAGCAGTGATGACAGGGGGGACGAGCAGTACTTC.

The chain carries TRBV29-1 and TRBJ2-1; 14 bases agree with TRBD2. This CDR3 contains 15 residues. The V and J ends lost 3 bases and 8 bases, in that order; junction bases with no gene match: 6. The V gene's germline CDR1 is SQVTM and CDR2 ANQGSEA. This CDR3 reads CSVDGTSGSRDEQFF. The CDR3 DNA reads as TGCAGCGTTGATGGGACTAGCGGGAGTCGTGATGAGCAGTTCTTC.

This clonotype was counted only a few times. The chain links TRBV4-1 to TRBJ2-7, with a possible D match to TRBD2 (6 bases). This CDR3 is built from 15 residues. Germline-derived CDR1 and CDR2 are MGHRA and YSYEKL. V lost 3 bases and J 0 bases, leaving 12 bases between the germline ends. The DNA of the CDR3 is TGCGCCAGCAGCCATCGGGACTTCCTCTCCTACGAGCAGTACTTC. It is translated as CASSHRDFLSYEQYF.

In regard to this clonotype: Mismatch with germline at one junction end may stem from a read error. The genes are TRBV10-3 and TRBJ1-4; a possible D gene is TRBD1 (6 bases). The germline gives CDR1 ENHRY, CDR2 SYGVKD. The CDR3 covers 17 residues. This CDR3 reads CAISESGGRTTSEKLFF. The CDR3 DNA follows: TGTGCCATCAGTGAGTCTGGGGGGCGAACAACTAGTGAAAAACTGTTTTTT.

This clonotype was seen a handful of times. The rearrangement joins TRBV7-9 to TRBJ1-1; no clear D. The CDR3 is 16 residues long. V was trimmed by 2 bases and J by 1 base, leaving 14 bases between them. The germline CDR1 and CDR2 sequences are SEHNR and FQNEAQ (reference sequence). CDR3 nucleotides: TGTGCCAGCAGCTTATTACAGAGAACCAGGAACACTGAAGCTTTCTTT. Translating it yields CASSLLQRTRNTEAFF. Full variable domain (remainder filled in from reference TRBV7-9 and TRBJ1-1): DTGVSQNPRHKITKRGQNVTFRCDPISEHNRLYWYRQTLGQGPEFLTYFQNEAQLEKSRLLSDRFSAERPKGSFSTLEIQRTEQGDSAMYLCASSLLQRTRNTEAFFGQGTRLTVV.